This entry lists 25 T cell receptor beta chains sequenced from one sample in a study of blood T cells in healthy people across ages. Primers used in a second PCR of roughly 6 to 11 cycles were a sample-barcoded 5' primer and a J-beta primer mix. Via MiXCR, TCRdb re-called the 5' RACE reads, giving one row per CDR3 protein. The repertoire holds 750,000 to 950,000 distinct CDR3 sequences, with about 53% as singletons. Source material: blood. Receptors were obtained from a man older than 75 in good health.

This clonotype has at least ten counts. The V gene is TRBV20-1, the J gene TRBJ1-6; no clear D gene. The CDR3 extends over 14 amino acids. Germline CDR1 is DFQATT and CDR2 is SNEGSKA (reference sequence). Trimming removed 1 base at V and 10 bases at J, with 14 bases between. The CDR3, as DNA: TGCAGTGCTAGAGTGGCACCAGAACGGTCACCCCTCCACTTT. Translation: CSARVAPERSPLHF.

This chain uses TRBV20-1 with TRBJ2-1, with D perhaps given as TRBD1 or TRBD2 (5 bases each). The CDR3 consists of 15 residues. Germline lookup yields CDR1 DFQATT and CDR2 SNEGSKA (reference sequence). Trimming took 6 bases from V and 0 from J, leaving 15 bases between them. The CDR3: CSAPRDGSSYNEQFF. As DNA, the CDR3 is TGCAGTGCCCCCCGGGACGGCAGCTCCTACAATGAGCAGTTCTTC.

The rearrangement joins TRBV10-3 to TRBJ2-3; 8 positions agree with TRBD1. V lost 2 bases and J lost 4; bases outside the gene matches: 8. Germline V gives CDR1 ENHRY, CDR2 SYGVKD. This CDR3 has 16 amino acids. The CDR3 coding sequence is TGTGCCATCAGTGAGGGGGGCAGGGGGCAGGCAGATACGCAGTATTTT. Translation gives CAISEGGRGQADTQYF.

This clonotype was detected a few times. The gene calls are TRBV3-1 and TRBJ2-6, with D maybe TRBD1 (6 bases). The V gene lost 0 bases and the J gene lost 2 bases, with 11 bases spanning the gap. CDR3 length: 17 residues. Germline-derived CDR1 and CDR2 are LGHDT and YNNKEL (reference sequence). DNA of the CDR3: TGTGCCAGCAGCCAAGAGTTCAGGGGAGCTGGGGCCAACGTCCTGACTTTC. Translated: CASSQEFRGAGANVLTF.

V and J are TRBV10-3 and TRBJ1-6; TRBD1 matches at 8 bases. Germline V gene lookup returns CDR1 ENHRY and CDR2 SYGVKD. CDR3 length equals 13 residues. Trimming at V came to 7 bases and at J to 8 bases, leaving 4 bases not matched to a gene. CDR3 DNA sequence: TGTGCCATCAAACAGGGGGAAGATTCACCCCTCCACTTT. The encoded protein is CAIKQGEDSPLHF.

This clonotype has more than one count but fewer than ten. The chain uses TRBV6-1 and TRBJ1-1; D is ambiguous. Trimming removed 2 bases from V and 1 base from J, with 5 bases in between. Germline CDR1 is MNHNS and CDR2 is SASEGT. The CDR3 has 13 amino acids. The CDR3 DNA reads as TGTGCCAGCAGTGAAAGGCCGAACACTGAAGCTTTCTTT. Translating it yields CASSERPNTEAFF.

The genes are TRBV12-3 or TRBV12-4 and TRBJ2-1; D call uncertain. This CDR3 comprises 13 residues. V was pared by 6 bases and J by 5 bases, with 11 bases between. The CDR3 protein is CASSYGSHNEQFF. As DNA, the CDR3 is TGTGCCAGCAGCTACGGGTCACACAATGAGCAGTTCTTC.

In DNA form, the CDR3 reads TGCAGTGCTACCTGGCTAGCCGGGGGCACAGATACGCAGTATTTT. Amino acids: CSATWLAGGTDTQYF. The chain is built from TRBV20-1 and TRBJ2-3; D perhaps matches TRBD2 (5 bases). Germline CDR1 and CDR2: DFQATT and SNEGSKA (reference sequence). CDR3 length: 15 residues. Between the trimmed V and J ends, which lost 4 bases and 1 base, there was a span of 15 bases.

CDR3 protein: CASSLAASGRIYEQFF. In DNA form, the CDR3 reads TGTGCCAGCAGCTTAGCCGCGAGCGGGAGGATCTATGAGCAGTTCTTC. The chain couples TRBV7-2 to TRBJ2-1; 9 bases line up with TRBD2. The V gene's germline CDR1 is SGHTA and CDR2 FQGNSA. The CDR3 length is 16 residues. Trimming removed 0 bases from V and 8 bases from J; junction bases left unmatched: 8.

In its sample, this clonotype was seen many times. The chain has TRBV3-1 and TRBJ2-7; maybe TRBD2 (5 bases). The germline CDR1 and CDR2 sequences are LGHDT and YNNKEL (reference sequence). The CDR3 loop spans 17 amino acids. The ends were cut back, 1 base at V and 0 bases at J, with 16 bases in the middle. The CDR3 nucleotides read TGTGCCAGCAGCCAAGCGTTTACGGAGCGGTCCTCCTACGAGCAGTACTTC. It yields the protein CASSQAFTERSSYEQYF.

The chain carries TRBV20-1 and TRBJ2-5; D is ambiguous. In germline, CDR1 is DFQATT, CDR2 SNEGSKA (reference sequence). There are 13 residues in the CDR3. Trimming pared 3 bases from V and 1 base from J, leaving 9 bases between. CDR3 region: CSARRQTQETQYF. CDR3 bases: TGCAGTGCTAGGCGGCAGACCCAAGAGACCCAGTACTTC.

The rearrangement links TRBV20-1 to TRBJ2-1, with no clear D. Germline assignment: CDR1 DFQATT and CDR2 SNEGSKA (reference sequence). The CDR3 consists of 12 residues. The V and J ends lost 5 bases and 7 bases respectively, with 12 bases between them. The CDR3 DNA sequence: TGCAGTGCTGATAGAAGGACGAATGAGCAGTTCTTC. It codes for CSADRRTNEQFF.

J is TRBJ1-2 and V is TRBV5-1; weak D call: TRBD1 (6 bases). In germline, CDR1 is SGHRS, CDR2 YFSETQ. V was clipped by 4 bases and J by 2 bases, with 15 bases between them. The CDR3 has 15 amino acids. The DNA of the CDR3 is TGCGCCAGCAGCACCACAGGGATCTCCAACTATGGCTACACCTTC. As protein: CASSTTGISNYGYTF.

This clonotype was recorded only once. Written as DNA, the CDR3 is TGTGCCGGCAGCAAAAAAAGGGGACTAGCGGATAACAATGAGCAGTTCTTC. Translation: CAGSKKRGLADNNEQFF. The rearrangement joins TRBV21-1 to TRBJ2-1; no DNA check was done on the table's D call, TRBD2. TRBV21-1 is designated a pseudogene. The CDR3 contains 17 residues.

This clonotype was observed a few times. V and J are TRBV9 and TRBJ1-4; no definite D call. V shed 0 bases and J shed 8 bases, with 8 bases lying between them. The CDR3 spans 13 residues. Germline V gives CDR1 SGDLS, CDR2 YYNGEE. CDR3 in DNA: TGTGCCAGCAGCGTAGGGCCAGCCGAAAAACTGTTTTTT. This translates into CASSVGPAEKLFF.

This clonotype was found once. The chain has TRBV11-1 and TRBJ2-3, with 9 bases that match TRBD2. J was trimmed by 14 bases and V by 3 bases; bases with no gene match: 18. Looked up from germline, CDR1 is SGHAT and CDR2 is FQDESV (reference sequence). The CDR3 has 16 residues. The CDR3 reads CASSLKRLADHRYAYF. The CDR3 bases are TGTGCCAGCAGCTTGAAACGACTAGCGGATCACAGATACGCGTATTTT.

The chain recombines TRBV20-1 with TRBJ2-1, with D hard to call. Trimming removed 3 bases at V and 6 bases at J, with 9 bases between. The CDR3 is 12 amino acids. Germline CDR1 and CDR2: DFQATT and SNEGSKA (reference sequence). DNA for the CDR3: TGCAGTGCTAGCCCGGACGGCAATGAGCAGTTCTTC. It codes for CSASPDGNEQFF.

The rearrangement joins TRBV7-3 to TRBJ2-1; TRBD1 matches at 8 bases. Germline V gives CDR1 SGHTA, CDR2 FQGTGA. The V gene end was trimmed by 2 bases and the J gene end by 8 bases; junction bases not matched to a gene: 8. This CDR3 has 15 residues. The CDR3 DNA reads TGTGCCAGCAGCTTAGGGACAGGCCGTTTAGATGAGCAGTTCTTC. It specifies CASSLGTGRLDEQFF.

The chain combines TRBV5-1 with TRBJ1-6; TRBD1 matches at 8 bases. V shed 0 bases and J 5 bases; nucleotides not matched to a gene: 4. Germline loops: CDR1 SGHRS, CDR2 YFSETQ. The CDR3 loop spans 16 amino acids. Here the CDR3 reads CASSLVGQGNNSPLHF. CDR3 bases: TGCGCCAGCAGCTTGGTTGGACAGGGTAATAATTCACCCCTCCACTTT.

The CDR3 spells CASSVPGQNEQFF. CDR3 coding DNA: TGCGCCAGCAGCGTTCCAGGTCAGAATGAGCAGTTCTTC. J is TRBJ2-1 and V is TRBV5-1, with unresolved D. Trimming stripped 4 bases from V and 7 bases from J, with 12 bases between. The CDR3 is 13 amino acids. Germline V lookup: CDR1 SGHRS, CDR2 YFSETQ.

The chain combines TRBV5-1 with TRBJ2-1; 9 bases fit TRBD2. The V gene's germline CDR1 is SGHRS and CDR2 YFSETQ. The CDR3 sequence is 16 residues long. With 3 bases clipped from V and 6 bases from J, the junction kept 10 bases outside the gene matches. Written as DNA, the CDR3 is TGCGCCAGCAGCTGGGGACCCCTGACTAGCGGCAATGAGCAGTTCTTC. Translation gives CASSWGPLTSGNEQFF.

The rearrangement joins TRBV20-1 to TRBJ2-1; no reliable D call. This CDR3 has 12 residues. CDR1 is DFQATT and CDR2 is SNEGSKA in the germline V gene (reference sequence). V was shortened by 5 bases and J by 6 bases, with 11 bases between the two germline ends. The CDR3 sequence is CSAPIPGNEQFF. The CDR3 DNA is TGCAGTGCTCCCATTCCGGGCAATGAGCAGTTCTTC.

This sequence joins TRBV6-4 and TRBJ2-1; TRBD2 matches at 8 bases. Germline lookup yields CDR1 MRHNA and CDR2 SNTAGT. The CDR3 spans 17 residues. V was pared by 3 bases and J by 0 bases, with 7 bases of the junction left unmatched. DNA of the CDR3: TGTGCCAGCAGTGAAGAAAGCGGGAGTAGCTCCTACAATGAGCAGTTCTTC. Its translation: CASSEESGSSSYNEQFF.

The chain couples TRBV5-1 to TRBJ1-3, with D hard to call. This CDR3 spans 16 amino acids. Trimming left V 4 bases short and J 0 bases short, with 14 bases between. CDR1 SGHRS and CDR2 YFSETQ come from the germline V gene. CDR3 bases: TGCGCCAGCAGCCCCGCCCAGATCGGCTCTGGAAACACCATATATTTT. It specifies CASSPAQIGSGNTIYF.

The V and J genes are TRBV20-1 and TRBJ2-7, with unresolved D. This CDR3 spans 14 amino acids. The V end lost 4 bases, the J end lost 0 bases, and 13 bases lay between the germline ends. Per the germline V gene, CDR1 is DFQATT and CDR2 is SNEGSKA (reference sequence). CDR3 protein: CSANVPSSSYEQYF. DNA for the CDR3: TGCAGTGCTAATGTCCCCTCAAGCTCCTACGAGCAGTACTTC.